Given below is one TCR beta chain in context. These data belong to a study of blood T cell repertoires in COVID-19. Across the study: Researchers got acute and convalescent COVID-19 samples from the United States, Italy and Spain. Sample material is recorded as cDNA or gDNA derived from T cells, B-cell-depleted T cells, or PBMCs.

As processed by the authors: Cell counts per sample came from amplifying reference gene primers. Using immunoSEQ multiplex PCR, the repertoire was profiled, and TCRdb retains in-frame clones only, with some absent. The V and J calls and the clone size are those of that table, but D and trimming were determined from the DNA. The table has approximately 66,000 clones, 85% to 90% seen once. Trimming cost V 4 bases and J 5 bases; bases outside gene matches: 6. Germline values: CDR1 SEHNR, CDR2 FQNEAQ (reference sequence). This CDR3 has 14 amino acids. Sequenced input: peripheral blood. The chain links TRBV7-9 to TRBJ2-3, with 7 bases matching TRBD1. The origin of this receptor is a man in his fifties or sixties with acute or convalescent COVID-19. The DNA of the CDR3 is TGTGCCAGCAGCTCAGACAGGGTTGGAGATACGCAGTATTTT. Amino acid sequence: CASSSDRVGDTQYF.